This T cell receptor (beta chain) was profiled in a study of blood T cell repertoires in COVID-19. Study as a whole: From the United States, Italy and Spain came samples of acute and convalescent COVID-19. The analysed material was cDNA or gDNA that came from T cells, B-cell-depleted T cells, or PBMCs.

Original methodology: Reference gene primers were amplified, and this amplification served to estimate nucleated cell counts. Data came from immunoSEQ multiplex PCR; TCRdb stores just in-frame clones and leaves some out. V and J calls and clone size are those listed in that table; D and trimming were worked out from the DNA. The table records approximately 85,000 clones, approximately 92% of them present only once. The CDR3 has 21 amino acids. Germline CDR1 is MDHEN and CDR2 is SYDVKM. V lost 4 bases, J lost 1 base, and 32 bases lay in between. The chain recombines TRBV28 with TRBJ2-7; no clear D. Material: peripheral blood. This receptor was obtained from a woman in her fifties or sixties with active COVID-19. CDR3 amino acids: CASSSRFNFGSPRPRSYEQYF. The CDR3 coding sequence is TGTGCCAGCAGTTCCCGGTTTAACTTCGGGTCTCCAAGGCCTAGATCCTACGAGCAGTACTTC.